The clone carrying this TCR beta chain was seen just once. The target antigen is unknown. This CDR3 is 16 amino acids long. Germline V gene lookup returns CDR1 DFQATT and CDR2 SNEGSKA (reference sequence). V shed 3 bases and J shed 6 bases, with 21 bases lying between them. Combining a sample-barcoded 5' primer with a J-beta primer mix, a second PCR ran for about 7 to 11 cycles. TCRdb ran MiXCR on the 5' RACE reads and lists one entry per CDR3 protein. The sample includes about 680,000 distinct CDR3 sequences, 49% of them seen just once. The sample is drawn from a study of blood T cells in healthy people across ages. Study-wide points: Older individuals had lower TCR beta diversity per million T cells (the decline was roughly linear). There were more naive CD4+ cells and higher diversity in long-lived donors than in aged donors. Strong correlation linked observed beta diversity and percent naive T cells.

The individuals who served as donors were healthy Caucasians living in Russia, aged about 6 to 95. The sequence was collected from a woman aged 60-70 years in good health. Sample: blood. The rearrangement uses TRBV20-1 and TRBJ1-5; D is ambiguous. This CDR3 reads CSASYLRTLFPQPQHF. In nucleotides, the CDR3 is TGCAGTGCTAGTTACCTGAGGACCCTGTTTCCTCAGCCCCAGCATTTT.